Only one count was recorded for the clone carrying this TCR beta chain. What it binds is not known. These data originate in a study of shared clonotypes between healthy human individuals. The study, taken as a whole, reports: Relative to clonotypes present in all four donors, those not shared had lower generation probabilities. Rarefaction showed sorted-subset sequencing was incomplete despite large depth.

Each subset's genomic DNA was shared equally among a number of immunoSEQ plates. The repertoire was sequenced with immunoSEQ multiplex PCR; TCRdb's copy has only in-frame clones and lacks some. Of about 1,500,000 clones listed, around 97% are singletons. The CDR3 extends over 13 amino acids. Trimming stripped 3 bases from V and 4 bases from J, with 4 bases between. From germline, CDR1 is MNHEY and CDR2 SMNVEV (reference sequence). All donors were Caucasian adults living in Nashville, Tennessee. The rearrangement uses TRBV27 and TRBJ2-6; no clear D gene. The source of this sequence is a man aged 25-45 years in good health. The sequenced material came from naive CD4+ T cells sorted from blood. Subset noted: CD45RA+ positively selected. The CDR3 coding sequence is TGTGCCAGCAGTTTGGTGGGGGCCAACGTCCTGACTTTC. The encoded protein is CASSLVGANVLTF.